This paragraph covers one TCR beta chain sequence. The entry originates in a study of OX40 agonist ivuxolimab in advanced cancers. The CDR3 contains 17 residues. Germline lookup yields CDR1 ENHRY and CDR2 SYGVKD. Trimming at V came to 6 bases and at J to 3 bases, leaving 11 bases not matched to a gene. Libraries were prepared by immunoSEQ multiplex PCR; TCRdb keeps only in-frame clonotypes and omits some of them. The data show roughly 87,000 clones, roughly nine tenths seen once. This sequence originates from an adult with an advanced solid tumor such as melanoma, head and neck, liver or kidney cancer. The chain employs TRBV10-3 and TRBJ1-4, with 9 bases identical to TRBD1. Sequencing used CD4+ or CD8+ T cells sorted from blood, obtained in a trial of the OX40 agonist ivuxolimab. CDR3 coding DNA: TGTGCCATCAGCCGAAGACAGGGGGTGTCGTCTAATGAAAAACTGTTTTTT. Translating gives CAISRRQGVSSNEKLFF.